The 10 T cell receptor beta chains below all came from one sample that was sequenced in a study of a mutant IDH1 vaccine in newly diagnosed glioma (dated by TCRdb to 2020 to 2022). Library preparation used the immunoSEQ multiplex PCR assay. As stored in TCRdb, this immuneACCESS dataset retains in-frame rearrangements with V and J assigned. A fraction of the clones does not appear; measured against another copy, unresolved V genes explain less than half of the discrepancy, and the remainder lacks a known reason. The sample table lists tens of thousands of clones, 65% to 90% of them with a count of one. 2% to 2.5% of the sample goes to the ten largest clones. Reading the label with the study, this specimen's time point is: week 23, last vaccination. Each vaccine dose, consisting of 300 ug of a 20-mer mutant IDH1 peptide in Montanide, was administered subcutaneously with topical imiquimod. Antigens for these TCRs are unknown.

Sequencing used PBMCs, obtained from a glioma patient whose treatment included an IDH1 peptide vaccine. The receptors were sampled from a young man with glioma. Some clones in this sample may be carry-over from other donors' samples.

The chain carries TRBV11-2 and TRBJ1-2, with TRBD1 identical over 7 bases. The V gene end was trimmed by 5 bases and the J gene end by 8 bases; junction bases not matched to a gene: 8. CDR3 size: 13 residues. CDR1 is SGHAT and CDR2 is FQNNGV in the germline V gene. CDR3 region: CASSQQGRGGYTF. CDR3 coding DNA: TGTGCCAGCAGCCAACAGGGGCGGGGAGGCTACACCTTC.

The V gene is TRBV13, the J gene TRBJ2-1; 11 positions match TRBD2. This CDR3 is 13 amino acids long. Germline V lookup: CDR1 PRHDT, CDR2 FYEKMQ (reference sequence). The J segment lost 9 bases and the V segment lost 4 bases, leaving 2 bases of the junction unmatched. The CDR3 reads CASSSGTSGEQFF. The CDR3 nucleotides read TGTGCCAGCAGCTCGGGGACTAGCGGTGAGCAGTTCTTC. The full variable domain, completed using reference TRBV13 and TRBJ2-1, is AAGVIQSPRHLIKEKRETATLKCYPIPRHDTVYWYQQGPGQDPQFLISFYEKMQSDKGSIPDRFSAQQFSDYHSELNMSSLELGDSALYFCASSSGTSGEQFFGPGTRLTVL.

This chain's CDR3 is CASSVAWGNEKLFF. CDR3 nucleotide sequence: TGTGCCAGCAGCGTAGCTTGGGGTAATGAAAAACTGTTTTTT. The chain has TRBV9 and TRBJ1-4; no clear D gene. The CDR3 loop spans 14 amino acids. Per the germline V gene, CDR1 is SGDLS and CDR2 is YYNGEE. V was cut by 0 bases and J by 4 bases, with 7 bases left in between.

The chain combines TRBV14 with TRBJ1-1; possible D gene TRBD1, 6 bases. The CDR3 spans 16 residues. Per germline, CDR1 SGHDN and CDR2 FVKESK. V was shortened by 0 bases and J by 0 bases, with 11 bases between the two germline ends. CDR3: CASSQDDRRLNTEAFF. Written as DNA, the CDR3 is TGTGCCAGCAGCCAAGATGACAGGCGTTTGAACACTGAAGCTTTCTTT.

The chain has TRBV30 and TRBJ2-5; 7 bases are a match to TRBD1. CDR3 length: 13 residues. After removal of 4 bases from V and 7 bases from J, the junction contained 9 bases not matched to a gene. Germline V gene lookup returns CDR1 GTSNPN and CDR2 SVGIG (reference sequence). The CDR3 spells CAWNTGVRGTQYF. The DNA for the CDR3 is TGTGCCTGGAATACAGGGGTCCGGGGGACCCAGTACTTC.

The J gene is TRBJ2-3, the V gene TRBV2; TRBD1 matches 8 bases. With 9 bases clipped from V and 5 bases from J, the junction kept 4 bases outside the gene matches. There are 12 residues in the CDR3. Germline assignment: CDR1 SNHLY and CDR2 FYNNEI. In DNA form, the CDR3 reads TGTGCCAGAGGACAGGGAAAAGATACGCAGTATTTT. This codes for CARGQGKDTQYF.

The chain employs TRBV6-1 and TRBJ1-4; TRBD1 agrees at 8 bases. V dropped 7 bases and J dropped 4; count of bases not matched to a gene: 8. This CDR3 is built from 15 residues. Germline V gives CDR1 MNHNS, CDR2 SASEGT. The CDR3 here is CASTVDRGGNEKLFF. The CDR3 DNA reads TGTGCCAGCACCGTAGACAGGGGTGGTAATGAAAAACTGTTTTTT.

The chain has TRBV29-1 and TRBJ1-1; D is perhaps TRBD1 (5 bases). Per the germline V gene, CDR1 is SQVTM and CDR2 is ANQGSEA. The V end lost 4 bases, the J end lost 3 bases, and 18 bases lay between the germline ends. This CDR3 contains 15 residues. The CDR3: CSVVAGSPLDTEAFF. Written as DNA, the CDR3 is TGCAGCGTTGTGGCAGGGTCGCCCCTGGACACTGAAGCTTTCTTT.

CDR3 amino acids: CASGRNSPLHF. DNA of the CDR3: TGTGCCAGTGGGAGGAATTCACCCCTCCACTTT. The chain is built from TRBV19 and TRBJ1-6, with D hard to call. Trimming removed 8 bases at V and 7 bases at J, with 6 bases between. The CDR3 length is 11 residues. In germline, CDR1 is LNHDA, CDR2 SQIVND (reference sequence).

This chain links TRBV29-1 with TRBJ2-7; 9 nucleotides match TRBD1. CDR3 length: 13 residues. The V gene end was trimmed by 4 bases and the J gene end by 4 bases; junction bases not matched to a gene: 5. CDR1 and CDR2 (germline): SQVTM, ANQGSEA. The CDR3 reads CSVVNRGLYEQYF. The DNA for the CDR3 is TGCAGCGTTGTCAACAGGGGGCTGTACGAGCAGTACTTC.